The rows below give T cell receptor beta chains drawn from one sample of a study of T cells in Graves' hyperthyroidism and ophthalmopathy. TCRdb fed the multiplex PCR reads into MiXCR, producing one record per CDR3 protein. The sample has about 360,000 distinct CDR3 sequences; 15% to 18% are singletons. Sequenced input: blood. The receptors come from a woman aged 18-29 years with Graves' hyperthyroidism that later progressed to Graves' ophthalmopathy. CDR3s include the opening cysteine and the closing phenylalanine or tryptophan. A D gene is named only where the DNA matches it firmly.

j_call	v_call	d_call	cdr3_aa
TRBJ1-5	TRBV20-1	NA	CSARDPGLEPQHF
TRBJ2-1	TRBV28	TRBD2	CASSLSSGSSNEQFF
TRBJ1-5	TRBV28	NA	CASHSIRLGGSENQPQHF
TRBJ2-2	TRBV12-3/TRBV12-4	NA	CASSWGVNTGELFF
TRBJ2-7	TRBV15	NA	CATSRFDEQYF
TRBJ2-5	TRBV20-1	TRBD2	CSAISGRSAETQYF
TRBJ2-7	TRBV27	TRBD2	CASSFLGSGRAFGEQYF
TRBJ2-7	TRBV20-1	NA	CSAPQTRQVNEQYF
TRBJ2-3	TRBV5-1	NA	CASSLGASTDTQYF
TRBJ2-5	TRBV7-2	TRBD1	CASSLNPYDRDQETQYF
TRBJ2-7	TRBV13	TRBD1	CASSIEPGTGSYEQYF
TRBJ2-7	TRBV7-9	NA	CASSGGTSYEQYF
TRBJ1-6	TRBV28	NA	CASVGVGPLHF
TRBJ2-7	TRBV28	TRBD2	CASKGGTKVYEQYF
TRBJ2-2	TRBV5-4	NA	CASSLGQAGELFF
TRBJ2-7	TRBV6-2/TRBV6-3	NA	CASSYSGEQYF
TRBJ1-2	TRBV6-1	NA	CASSPGLANYGYTF
TRBJ1-3	TRBV11-2	TRBD1	CASASGQGETGNTIYF
TRBJ2-1	TRBV7-2	TRBD2	CASSRGGLAGRVNEQFF
TRBJ1-1	TRBV6-1	NA	CASSVYRNTEAFF
TRBJ2-3	TRBV2	TRBD2	CASSPQTPGLAFTDTQYF
TRBJ1-4	TRBV15	TRBD1	CATSMPGQGFEKLFF
TRBJ1-6	TRBV2	NA	CASSDDSSYNSPLHF
TRBJ2-1	TRBV28	NA	CASSSRGDAYNEQFF
TRBJ2-7	TRBV2	NA	CASRGGEQYF
TRBJ2-3	TRBV28	TRBD2	CASAQRGLRGLAGVGAQYF
TRBJ2-2	TRBV7-8	TRBD1	CASSLLGGQRTGELFF
TRBJ1-1	TRBV20-1	TRBD1	CSAYSRQGLSEAFF
TRBJ2-7	TRBV3-1	TRBD2	CASSEGGLASYEQYF
TRBJ2-7	TRBV10-3	TRBD2	CAISGGGERNYEQYF
TRBJ2-5	TRBV3-1	NA	CASSQDLVPGTLQETQYF
TRBJ2-1	TRBV20-1	NA	CSASWGLPWKGYNEQFF
TRBJ2-7	TRBV9	TRBD2	CASSYGTSMSNEQYF
TRBJ2-3	TRBV12-3/TRBV12-4	NA	CASSLRSPLASDTQYF
TRBJ2-1	TRBV27	TRBD1	CASRGQGGNSGEQFF
TRBJ1-4	TRBV2	TRBD1	CASSPGQGNEKLFF
TRBJ2-2	TRBV5-1	TRBD2	CASSREAGELFF
TRBJ2-3	TRBV6-2/TRBV6-3	NA	CASWTVGTDTQYF
TRBJ2-2	TRBV24-1	NA	CATAGSGTGELFF
TRBJ1-5	TRBV29-1	NA	CSVGGPAGPQHF
TRBJ2-3	TRBV5-1	TRBD2	CASSLSSAGGRTDTQYF
TRBJ2-1	TRBV28	TRBD2	CASSSSVGSGKSYNEQFF
TRBJ2-2	TRBV7-6	TRBD1	CASSLAIRQGASGELFF
TRBJ2-2	TRBV19	TRBD2	CASSIGLAGGGTGELFF
TRBJ2-6	TRBV12-3/TRBV12-4	TRBD1	CASSLARTGLLGANVLTF
TRBJ1-3	TRBV14	NA	CVSSQVFGSGAGNTIYF
TRBJ2-2	TRBV5-4	TRBD1	CASSSDRDGAGELFF
TRBJ2-3	TRBV7-3	TRBD2	CASSPGGTSGRNTQYF
TRBJ1-2	TRBV27	TRBD1	CASSDRGDGYTF
TRBJ2-5	TRBV9	NA	CASSVAPGQGRGETRYF